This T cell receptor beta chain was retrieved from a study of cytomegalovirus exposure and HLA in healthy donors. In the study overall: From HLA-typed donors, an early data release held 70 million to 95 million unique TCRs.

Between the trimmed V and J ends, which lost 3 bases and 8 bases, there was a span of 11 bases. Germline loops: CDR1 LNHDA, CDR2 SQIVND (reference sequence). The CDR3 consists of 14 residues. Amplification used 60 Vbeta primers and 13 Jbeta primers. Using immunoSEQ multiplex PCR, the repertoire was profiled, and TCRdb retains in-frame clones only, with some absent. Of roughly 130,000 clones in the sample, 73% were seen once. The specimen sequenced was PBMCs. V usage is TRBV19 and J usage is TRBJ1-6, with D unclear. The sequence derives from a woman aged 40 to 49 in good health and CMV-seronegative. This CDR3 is CASSIGGLDSPLHF. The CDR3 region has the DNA TGTGCCAGTAGTATTGGAGGGTTGGATTCACCCCTCCACTTT.